This entry is about one TCR beta chain. Its antigen remains unidentified. These data are taken from a study of cytomegalovirus exposure and HLA in healthy donors. Germline V gene data show CDR1 as SGHDN and CDR2 as FVKESK. The CDR3 sequence is 14 residues long. Trimming took off 3 bases at V and 4 bases at J, with 12 bases between the two ends. Study-wide findings and caveats: Common viral pathogens were later found to be apparently linked to several of the most significant clusters. It was reported that the classifier diagnosed cytomegalovirus status with high specificity and sensitivity in both the original and validation cohorts. The productive fraction for most TCR beta V segments was about 87% or about 30% in an earlier analysis. Rarity characterized most TCR sequences, yet some public TCRs appeared in many donors.

Amplification used 60 Vbeta primers and 13 Jbeta primers. This table comes from immunoSEQ multiplex PCR, and its TCRdb copy is limited to in-frame clones, with some not included. The data contain roughly 160,000 clones, 60% to 80% of them singletons. Sequenced input: PBMCs. The clonotype was recovered from a man aged 25-45 years in good health and CMV-seropositive. This chain links TRBV14 with TRBJ1-2; weak D call: TRBD1 (6 bases). CDR3 in DNA: TGTGCCAGCAGCCAGCTACAGGGTGCCTATGGCTACACCTTC. Its protein product is CASSQLQGAYGYTF.